The table lists the clone carrying this TCR beta chain with many counts. CDR1 and CDR2 from the germline V gene are GTSNPN and SVGIG (reference sequence). This CDR3 contains 13 residues. V was trimmed by 4 bases and J by 2 bases, leaving 11 bases between them. Blood dates from first hyperthyroidism diagnosis, before any ophthalmopathy symptoms. The data stem from a study of T cells in Graves' hyperthyroidism and ophthalmopathy. It was RNA transcripts that yielded the amplified TCR beta CDR3 regions. Researchers ran a first-round RT-PCR on the TCR CDR3 using the HTBI primer set. TCRdb analysed the multiplex PCR reads with MiXCR anew, one entry per CDR3 protein. This sample yields 300,000 to 450,000 distinct CDR3 sequences, of which about 13% are seen a single time; around 21% belongs to the top ten.

This clonotype was sampled from a young man with Graves' hyperthyroidism that later progressed to Graves' ophthalmopathy. This rearrangement joins TRBV30 to TRBJ1-2; possibly TRBD1 for D (5 bases). The sample consisted of blood. The CDR3 DNA reads as TGTGCCTGGATTAACAGGATAAACTATGGCTACACCTTC. Amino acid sequence: CAWINRINYGYTF.